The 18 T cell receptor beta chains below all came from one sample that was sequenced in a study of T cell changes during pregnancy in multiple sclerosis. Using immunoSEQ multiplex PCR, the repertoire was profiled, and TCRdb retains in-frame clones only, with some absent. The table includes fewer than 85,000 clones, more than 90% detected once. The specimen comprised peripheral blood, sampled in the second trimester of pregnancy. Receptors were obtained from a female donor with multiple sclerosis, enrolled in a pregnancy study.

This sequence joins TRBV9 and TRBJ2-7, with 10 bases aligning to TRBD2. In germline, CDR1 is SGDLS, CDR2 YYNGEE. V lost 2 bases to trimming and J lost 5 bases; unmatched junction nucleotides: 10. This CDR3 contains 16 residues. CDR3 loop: CASSVIPSGSLHEQYF. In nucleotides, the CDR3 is TGTGCCAGCAGCGTTATTCCTAGCGGGAGTTTGCACGAGCAGTACTTC.

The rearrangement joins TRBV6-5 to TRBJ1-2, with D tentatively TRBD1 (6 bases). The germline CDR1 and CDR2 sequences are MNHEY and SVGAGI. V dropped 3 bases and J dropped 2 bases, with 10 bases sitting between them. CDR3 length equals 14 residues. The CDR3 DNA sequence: TGTGCCAGCAGTTATATTACAGGGAACTATGGCTACACCTTC. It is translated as CASSYITGNYGYTF.

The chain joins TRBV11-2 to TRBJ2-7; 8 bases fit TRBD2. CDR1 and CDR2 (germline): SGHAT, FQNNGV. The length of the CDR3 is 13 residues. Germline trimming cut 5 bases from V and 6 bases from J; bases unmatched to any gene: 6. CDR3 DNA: TGTGCCAGCAGCGCTGGGACTAGTCGCGAGCAGTACTTC. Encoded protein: CASSAGTSREQYF.

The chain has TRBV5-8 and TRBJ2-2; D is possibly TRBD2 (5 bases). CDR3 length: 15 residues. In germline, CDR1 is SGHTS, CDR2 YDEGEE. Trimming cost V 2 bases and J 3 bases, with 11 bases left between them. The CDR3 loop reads CASSLPGKDTGELFF. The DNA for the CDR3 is TGTGCCAGCAGCTTACCGGGAAAGGACACCGGGGAGCTGTTTTTT. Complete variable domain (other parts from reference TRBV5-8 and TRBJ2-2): EAGVTQSPTHLIKTRGQQATLRCSPISGHTSVYWYQQALGLGLQFLLWYDEGEERNRGNFPPRFSGRQFPNYSSELNVNALELEDSALYLCASSLPGKDTGELFFGEGSRLTVL.

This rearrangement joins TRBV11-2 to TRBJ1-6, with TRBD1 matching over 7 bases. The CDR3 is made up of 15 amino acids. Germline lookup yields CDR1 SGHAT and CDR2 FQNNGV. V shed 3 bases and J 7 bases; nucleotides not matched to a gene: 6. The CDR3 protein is CASSFRDRGNSPLHF. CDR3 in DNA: TGTGCCAGCAGCTTCCGGGACAGAGGGAATTCACCCCTCCACTTT.

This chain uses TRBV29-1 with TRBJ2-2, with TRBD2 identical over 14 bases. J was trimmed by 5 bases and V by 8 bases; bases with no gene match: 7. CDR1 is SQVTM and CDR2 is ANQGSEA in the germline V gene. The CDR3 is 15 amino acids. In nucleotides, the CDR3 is TGCAGCTGTGGACTAGCGGGGGGAGGGACCGGGGAGCTGTTTTTT. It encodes CSCGLAGGGTGELFF.

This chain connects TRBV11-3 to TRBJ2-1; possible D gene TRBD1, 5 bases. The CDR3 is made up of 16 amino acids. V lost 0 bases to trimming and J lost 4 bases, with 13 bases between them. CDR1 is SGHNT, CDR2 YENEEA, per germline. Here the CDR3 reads CASSLDHGAMYNEQFF. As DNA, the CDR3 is TGTGCCAGCAGCTTAGATCATGGGGCTATGTACAATGAGCAGTTCTTC. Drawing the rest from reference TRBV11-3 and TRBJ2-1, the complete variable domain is EAGVVQSPRYKIIEKKQPVAFWCNPISGHNTLYWYLQNLGQGPELLIRYENEEAVDDSQLPKDRFSAERLKGVDSTLKIQPAELGDSAVYLCASSLDHGAMYNEQFFGPGTRLTVL.

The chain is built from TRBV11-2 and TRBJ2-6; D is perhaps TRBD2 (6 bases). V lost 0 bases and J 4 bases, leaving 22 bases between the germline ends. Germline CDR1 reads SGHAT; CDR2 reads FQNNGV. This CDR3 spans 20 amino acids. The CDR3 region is CASSLDRGAGPLGGANVLTF. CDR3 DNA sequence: TGTGCCAGCAGCTTAGATCGTGGAGCGGGCCCGCTGGGGGGGGCCAACGTCCTGACTTTC.

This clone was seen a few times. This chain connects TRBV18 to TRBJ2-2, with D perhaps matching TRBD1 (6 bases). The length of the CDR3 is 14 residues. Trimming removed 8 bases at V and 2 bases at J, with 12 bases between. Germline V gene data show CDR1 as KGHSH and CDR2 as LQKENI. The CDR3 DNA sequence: TGTGCCAGCGTTGGGACACTAAACACCGGGGAGCTGTTTTTT. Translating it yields CASVGTLNTGELFF.

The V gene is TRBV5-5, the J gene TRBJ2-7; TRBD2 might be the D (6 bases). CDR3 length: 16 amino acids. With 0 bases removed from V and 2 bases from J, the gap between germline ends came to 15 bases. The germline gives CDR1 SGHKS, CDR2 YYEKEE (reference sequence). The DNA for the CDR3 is TGTGCCAGCAGCTTGGCGTTGGGGGGATCGACCTACGAGCAGTACTTC. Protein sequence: CASSLALGGSTYEQYF. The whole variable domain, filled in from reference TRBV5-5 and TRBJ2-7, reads DAGVTQSPTHLIKTRGQQVTLRCSPISGHKSVSWYQQVLGQGPQFIFQYYEKEERGRGNFPDRFSARQFPNYSSELNVNALLLGDSALYLCASSLALGGSTYEQYFGPGTRLTVT.

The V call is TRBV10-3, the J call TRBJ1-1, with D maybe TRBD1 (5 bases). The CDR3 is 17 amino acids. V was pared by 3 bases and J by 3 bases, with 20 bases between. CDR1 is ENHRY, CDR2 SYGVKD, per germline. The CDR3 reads CAISDGASGRRDTEAFF. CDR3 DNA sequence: TGTGCCATCAGTGACGGGGCCTCGGGACGGAGGGACACTGAAGCTTTCTTT.

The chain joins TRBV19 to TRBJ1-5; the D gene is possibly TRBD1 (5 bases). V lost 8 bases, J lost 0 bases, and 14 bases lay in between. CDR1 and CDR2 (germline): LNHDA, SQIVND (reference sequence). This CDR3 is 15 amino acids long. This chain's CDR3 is CASSQTAYSNQPQHF. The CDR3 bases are TGTGCCAGTTCCCAGACAGCTTATAGCAATCAGCCCCAGCATTTT.

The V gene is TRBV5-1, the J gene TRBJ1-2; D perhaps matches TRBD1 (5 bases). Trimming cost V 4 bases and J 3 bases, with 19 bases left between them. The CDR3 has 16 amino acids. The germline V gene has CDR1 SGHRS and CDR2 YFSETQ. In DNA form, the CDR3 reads TGCGCCAGCAGCCCCGGACGCCTACAAGGGGACTATGGCTACACCTTC. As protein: CASSPGRLQGDYGYTF.

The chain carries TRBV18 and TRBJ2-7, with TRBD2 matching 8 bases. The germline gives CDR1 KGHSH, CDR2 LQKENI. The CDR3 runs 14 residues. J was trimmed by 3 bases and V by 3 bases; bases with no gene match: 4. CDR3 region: CASSPGLDDYEQYF. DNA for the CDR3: TGTGCCAGCTCACCGGGACTAGACGACTACGAGCAGTACTTC.

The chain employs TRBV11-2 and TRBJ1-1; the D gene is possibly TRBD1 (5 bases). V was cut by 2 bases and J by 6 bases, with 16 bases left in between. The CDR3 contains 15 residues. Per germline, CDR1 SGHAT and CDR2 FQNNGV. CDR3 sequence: CASSLYQGLSAEAFF. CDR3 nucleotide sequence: TGTGCCAGCAGCTTATACCAGGGTCTTTCGGCTGAAGCTTTCTTT.

The CDR3 coding sequence is TGTGCCAGTTCTCTAGCGGGAGGTTCTTACGAGCAGTACTTC. Translation gives CASSLAGGSYEQYF. This rearrangement joins TRBV6-1 to TRBJ2-7; 11 bases align to TRBD2. Germline V gene sequence: CDR1 MNHNS, CDR2 SASEGT. V gave up 9 bases and J gave up 4 bases; unmatched junction bases: 8. The CDR3 is 14 amino acids.

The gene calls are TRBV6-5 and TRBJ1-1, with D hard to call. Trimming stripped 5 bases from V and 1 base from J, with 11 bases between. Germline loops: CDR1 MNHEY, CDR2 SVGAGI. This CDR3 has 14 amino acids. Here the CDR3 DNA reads TGTGCCAGCAGTCGTTTAGATAGGAACACTGAAGCTTTCTTT. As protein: CASSRLDRNTEAFF.

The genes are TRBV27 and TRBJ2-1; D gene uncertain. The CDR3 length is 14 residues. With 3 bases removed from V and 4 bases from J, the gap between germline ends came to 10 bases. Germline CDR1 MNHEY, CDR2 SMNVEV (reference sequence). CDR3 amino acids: CASSFGDTYNEQFF. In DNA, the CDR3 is TGTGCCAGCAGTTTTGGTGATACTTACAATGAGCAGTTCTTC.